One and the same sample provided the 9 T cell receptor beta chains below, sequenced in a study of neurological immune-mediated disorders. Each CDR3 protein gets one entry after TCRdb re-called the 5' RACE reads with MiXCR. The table has about 28,000 distinct CDR3 sequences, 9.5% to 13% seen once. The material sequenced was PBMCs. These receptor sequences come from an older woman in good health.

This clonotype was found many times. The CDR3 reads CASSLGTARGEQYF. The CDR3 DNA reads as TGTGCCAGCAGCTTAGGGACCGCGCGGGGCGAGCAGTACTTC. The gene calls are TRBV5-5 and TRBJ2-7; possibly TRBD2 for D (6 bases). V lost 2 bases and J lost 6, with 15 bases in between. Germline values: CDR1 SGHKS, CDR2 YYEKEE (reference sequence). CDR3 size: 14 residues.

The sample holds many counts of this clonotype. The chain combines TRBV5-1 with TRBJ2-7; D is unresolved. Trimming stripped 4 bases from V and 3 bases from J, with 11 bases between. Germline V gene data show CDR1 as SGHRS and CDR2 as YFSETQ. The CDR3 runs 13 residues. CDR3 nucleotide sequence: TGCGCCAGCAGCCATAGTGATAACTACGAGCAGTACTTC. Protein: CASSHSDNYEQYF.

This clonotype was picked up many times. V is TRBV6-2 or TRBV6-3 and J is TRBJ1-5; D gene unclear. This CDR3 comprises 13 residues. Germline CDR1 reads MNHEY; CDR2 reads SVGEGT. V lost 4 bases and J 5 bases, leaving 9 bases between the germline ends. CDR3 sequence (DNA): TGTGCCAGCAGTTCCTCGGACCATCAGCCCCAGCATTTT. This translates into CASSSSDHQPQHF.

This clonotype was recorded many times. The CDR3 DNA sequence: TGTGCCAGCAGTTTTGTGGTGAACACTGAAGCTTTCTTT. Protein product: CASSFVVNTEAFF. The chain carries TRBV28 and TRBJ1-1; D is unclear. Trimming took off 3 bases at V and 0 bases at J, with 5 bases between the two ends. The CDR3 sequence is 13 residues long. Germline V CDR1 and CDR2: MDHEN, SYDVKM.

This clonotype was seen at least ten times. The V call is TRBV5-1, the J call TRBJ2-3; D not resolved. The CDR3 has 14 residues. Trimming took 3 bases from V and 0 from J, leaving 8 bases between them. In germline, CDR1 is SGHRS, CDR2 YFSETQ. CDR3 in DNA: TGCGCCAGCAGCTCCTTCACTAGCACAGATACGCAGTATTTT. This encodes CASSSFTSTDTQYF.

This clonotype has a count of ten or more. V and J are TRBV5-1 and TRBJ1-2, with a weak D call TRBD1 (5 bases). Trimming shortened V by 5 bases and J by 6 bases, and 14 bases separated the two germline ends. Looked up from germline, CDR1 is SGHRS and CDR2 is YFSETQ. This CDR3 contains 13 residues. The CDR3 bases are TGCGCCAGCAGTGGGGCTACCCTCGATGGCTACACCTTC. Its translation is CASSGATLDGYTF.

This clonotype was counted at least ten times. V usage is TRBV10-3 and J usage is TRBJ2-7; perhaps TRBD1 as D (6 bases). There are 15 residues in the CDR3. V gave up 4 bases and J gave up 1 base, with 14 bases separating them. Germline assignment: CDR1 ENHRY and CDR2 SYGVKD. The CDR3: CAISASTGNSYEQYF. The CDR3 coding sequence is TGTGCCATCAGTGCCAGTACAGGGAATTCCTACGAGCAGTACTTC.

This clonotype was detected ten times or more. The chain has TRBV5-1 and TRBJ2-5; D may correspond to TRBD1 or TRBD2 (5 bases each). CDR3 size: 14 residues. The germline CDR1 and CDR2 sequences are SGHRS and YFSETQ. V was cut by 0 bases and J by 5 bases, with 11 bases left in between. DNA of the CDR3: TGCGCCAGCAGCTTGGATGGGGGATTCGAGACCCAGTACTTC. This translates into CASSLDGGFETQYF.

On this clonotype itself: A junction end diverges from the germline sequence, so it may reflect a read error. The chain employs TRBV14 and TRBJ1-2; weak D call: TRBD1 (5 bases). Germline V gene data show CDR1 as SGHDN and CDR2 as FVKESK. The CDR3 consists of 14 residues. Here the CDR3 reads CASSQVKGYYGYTF. The CDR3 DNA reads as TGCGCCAGCAGCCAAGTGAAGGGGTACTATGGCTACACCTTC.